The text below deals with one TCR beta chain. This specimen belongs to a study of blood T cell repertoires in COVID-19. Study summary: Acute-phase and convalescent COVID-19 samples originated in the United States, Italy and Spain.

The authors' processing: Amplification from reference gene primers served as the basis for estimated nucleated cell counts. Profiling relied on immunoSEQ multiplex PCR, and the TCRdb table lists in-frame clones only, not all of them. V and J calls and clone size are copied from that table; D and trimming were computed from the DNA. Of over 300,000 clones listed, about 82% are singletons. The length of the CDR3 is 13 residues. Between the trimmed V and J ends, which lost 3 bases and 4 bases, there was a span of 10 bases. The V gene's germline CDR1 is SGHVS and CDR2 FQNEAQ. The sequence was obtained from a woman in her forties or fifties with acute or convalescent COVID-19. The specimen sequenced was peripheral blood. The genes are TRBV7-8 and TRBJ2-7; tentatively, D is TRBD1 (5 bases). The DNA for the CDR3 is TGTGCCAGCAGCTTTGGCAGGGAATACGAGCAGTACTTC. Amino acids: CASSFGREYEQYF.